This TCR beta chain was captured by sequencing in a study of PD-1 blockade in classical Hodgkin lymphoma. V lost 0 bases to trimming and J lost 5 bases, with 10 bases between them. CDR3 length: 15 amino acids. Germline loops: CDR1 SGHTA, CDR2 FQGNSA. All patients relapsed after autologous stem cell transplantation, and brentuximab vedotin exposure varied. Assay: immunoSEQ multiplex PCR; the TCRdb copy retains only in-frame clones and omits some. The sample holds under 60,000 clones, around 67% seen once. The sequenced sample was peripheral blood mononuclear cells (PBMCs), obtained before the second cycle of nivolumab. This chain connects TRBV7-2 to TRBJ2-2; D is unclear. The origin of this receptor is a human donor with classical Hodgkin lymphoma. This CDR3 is CASSLATAITGELFF. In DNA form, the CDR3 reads TGTGCCAGCAGCTTAGCAACGGCGATTACCGGGGAGCTGTTTTTT.